This TCR beta chain was sequenced in a study of blood T cell repertoires in COVID-19. Whole-study context: Material from acute and convalescent COVID-19 was sourced from the United States, Italy and Spain.

V was cut by 2 bases and J by 4 bases, with 11 bases left in between. From germline, CDR1 is SGDLS and CDR2 YYNGEE. The CDR3 length is 14 residues. In the original processing: Amplification with reference gene primers provided the estimates of nucleated cell counts. Method: immunoSEQ multiplex PCR; TCRdb's copy keeps in-frame clones and lacks some. V and J calls and clone size are given by that table; D and trimming were obtained from the DNA. The sample holds 100,000 to 130,000 clones; 88% are singletons and the top ten take around 7%. The specimen was peripheral blood. The TCR originated in a man aged 45-60 years with active or convalescent COVID-19. J is TRBJ2-3 and V is TRBV9; D might be TRBD2 (5 bases). This CDR3 is CASSVSWTADTQYF. The CDR3 bases are TGTGCCAGCAGCGTCTCTTGGACTGCAGATACGCAGTATTTT. The full variable domain, completed using reference TRBV9 and TRBJ2-3, is DSGVTQTPKHLITATGQRVTLRCSPRSGDLSVYWYQQSLDQGLQFLIQYYNGEERAKGNILERFSAQQFPDLHSELNLSSLELGDSALYFCASSVSWTADTQYFGPGTRLTVL.